One and the same sample provided the 3 T cell receptor beta chains below, sequenced in a study of T-cell memory formation after mild COVID-19. TCRdb re-analysed the 5' RACE reads in MiXCR, keeping a single row per CDR3 protein. Here the sample spans about 540,000 distinct CDR3 sequences, over 20% being singletons. The sequenced material came from PBMCs or a T cell subset sorted from them (not recorded which). All receptors come from an adult woman who had mild COVID-19 (a few samples of this study predate the infection). Cell type and time point are not known.

This clonotype was seen ten or more times. This chain links TRBV5-1 with TRBJ2-7; TRBD1 matches at 8 bases. The junction had 10 bases not matched to a gene; V was cut back by 4 bases and J by 4 bases. The germline CDR1 and CDR2 sequences are SGHRS and YFSETQ. The CDR3 is made up of 15 amino acids. This CDR3 reads CASSIEQGGTYEQYF. CDR3 coding DNA: TGCGCCAGCAGCATTGAACAGGGGGGAACATACGAGCAGTACTTC. The complete variable domain, with remaining parts taken from reference TRBV5-1 and TRBJ2-7, reads KAGVTQTPRYLIKTRGQQVTLSCSPISGHRSVSWYQQTPGQGLQFLFEYFSETQRNKGNFPGRFSGRQFSNSRSEMNVSTLELGDSALYLCASSIEQGGTYEQYFGPGTRLTVT.

This clonotype showed up many times. V usage is TRBV12-3 or TRBV12-4 and J usage is TRBJ1-1; 7 bases agree with TRBD1. The CDR3 consists of 13 residues. The junction had 11 bases not matched to a gene; V was cut back by 6 bases and J by 10 bases. The DNA for the CDR3 is TGTGCCAGCAGCTTGAAAGCGACAGGGACAGCTTTCTTT. Its translation is CASSLKATGTAFF.

In its sample, this clonotype was seen a few times. The chain recombines TRBV2 with TRBJ2-5; D is unresolved. CDR1 and CDR2 (germline): SNHLY, FYNNEI. This CDR3 has 15 residues. V lost 7 bases and J lost 0, with 15 bases in between. The CDR3 here is CASMAGLWDQETQYF. DNA for the CDR3: TGTGCCAGCATGGCCGGTTTATGGGACCAAGAGACCCAGTACTTC.